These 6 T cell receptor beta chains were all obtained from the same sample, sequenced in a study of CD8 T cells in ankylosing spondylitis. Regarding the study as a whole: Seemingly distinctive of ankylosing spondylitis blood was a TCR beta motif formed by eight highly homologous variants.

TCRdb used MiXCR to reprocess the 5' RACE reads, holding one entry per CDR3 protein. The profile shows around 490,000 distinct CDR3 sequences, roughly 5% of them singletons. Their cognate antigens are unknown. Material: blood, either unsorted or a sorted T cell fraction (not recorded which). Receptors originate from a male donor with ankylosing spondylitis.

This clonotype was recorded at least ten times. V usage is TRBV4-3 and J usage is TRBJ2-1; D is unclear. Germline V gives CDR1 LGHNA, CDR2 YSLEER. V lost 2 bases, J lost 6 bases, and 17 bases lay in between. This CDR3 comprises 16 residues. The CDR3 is CASSQQVHWKSNEQFF. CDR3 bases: TGCGCCAGCAGCCAACAAGTCCATTGGAAAAGCAATGAGCAGTTCTTC.

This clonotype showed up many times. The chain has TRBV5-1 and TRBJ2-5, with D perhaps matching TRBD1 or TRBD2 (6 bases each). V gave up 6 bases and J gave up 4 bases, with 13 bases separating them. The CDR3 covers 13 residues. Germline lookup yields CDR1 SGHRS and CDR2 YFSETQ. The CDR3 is CASTGGGGETQYF. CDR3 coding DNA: TGCGCCAGCACCGGAGGAGGGGGAGAGACCCAGTACTTC.

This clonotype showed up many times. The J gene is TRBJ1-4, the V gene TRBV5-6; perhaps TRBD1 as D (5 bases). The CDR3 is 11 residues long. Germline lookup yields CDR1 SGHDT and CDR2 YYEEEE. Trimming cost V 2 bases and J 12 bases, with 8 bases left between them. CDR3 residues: CASSFGTELFF. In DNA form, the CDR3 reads TGTGCCAGCAGCTTTGGGACGGAACTGTTTTTT.

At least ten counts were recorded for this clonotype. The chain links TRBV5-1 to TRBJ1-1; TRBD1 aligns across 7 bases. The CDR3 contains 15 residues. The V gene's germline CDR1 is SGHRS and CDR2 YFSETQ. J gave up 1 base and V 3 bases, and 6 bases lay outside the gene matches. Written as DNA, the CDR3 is TGCGCCAGCAGCTGGATGACAGGGTCGAACACTGAAGCTTTCTTT. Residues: CASSWMTGSNTEAFF.

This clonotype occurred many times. The CDR3 here is CASSQGRYQGPGGYTF. CDR3 bases: TGTGCCAGCAGCCAAGGAAGATATCAGGGACCTGGAGGCTACACCTTC. The rearrangement uses TRBV14 and TRBJ1-2, with D tentatively TRBD1 (5 bases). Trimming left V 1 base short and J 8 bases short, with 20 bases between. There are 16 residues in the CDR3. Per germline, CDR1 SGHDN and CDR2 FVKESK.

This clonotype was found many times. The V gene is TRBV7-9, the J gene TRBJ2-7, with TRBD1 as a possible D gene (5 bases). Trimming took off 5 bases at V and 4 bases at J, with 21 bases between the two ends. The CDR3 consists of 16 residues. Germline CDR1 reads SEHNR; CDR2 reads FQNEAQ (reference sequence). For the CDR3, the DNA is TGTGCCAGCAGCACGCTGACAGCACCTTTGGGGTACGAGCAGTACTTC. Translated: CASSTLTAPLGYEQYF.